These 10 T cell receptor beta chains originate from one sample sequenced in a study of radiotherapy plus CTLA-4 blockade in lung cancer. TCRdb keeps only in-frame clones here, not all; method: immunoSEQ multiplex PCR. The table includes about 120,000 clones, roughly 80% detected once. The sample in question was peripheral blood, obtained from a patient treated with radiotherapy plus ipilimumab. The receptors come from a human donor with non-small cell lung cancer who had a partial response to radiotherapy plus ipilimumab.

This chain connects TRBV18 to TRBJ2-7; 9 positions agree with TRBD2. Germline V gene sequence: CDR1 KGHSH, CDR2 LQKENI. The CDR3 contains 18 residues. With V trimmed by 2 bases and J by 6 bases, 17 bases remained unmatched. As DNA, the CDR3 is TGTGCCAGCTCACCATGGCTAGCGGGACCTGATCGGGAATGCGAGCAGTACTTC. Translation gives CASSPWLAGPDRECEQYF.

This sequence joins TRBV7-2 and TRBJ1-2, with 9 bases matching TRBD1. In germline, CDR1 is SGHTA, CDR2 FQGNSA. The CDR3 is 16 amino acids. J was trimmed by 1 base and V by 5 bases; bases with no gene match: 8. CDR3 DNA: TGTGCCAGCAGCCTTTGGGACAGGGACGATAACTATGGCTACACCTTC. Amino acids: CASSLWDRDDNYGYTF.

J is TRBJ2-2 and V is TRBV2, with D perhaps TRBD1 (6 bases). This CDR3 spans 17 amino acids. V lost 3 bases to trimming and J lost 1 base, with 15 bases between them. Germline V gene data show CDR1 as SNHLY and CDR2 as FYNNEI. As DNA, the CDR3 is TGTGCCAGCAGTGACGACAGGCGACTATTGAACACCGGGGAGCTGTTTTTT. It translates to CASSDDRRLLNTGELFF. Complete variable domain (other parts from reference TRBV2 and TRBJ2-2): EPEVTQTPSHQVTQMGQEVILRCVPISNHLYFYWYRQILGQKVEFLVSFYNNEISEKSEIFDDQFSVERPDGSNFTLKIRSTKLEDSAMYFCASSDDRRLLNTGELFFGEGSRLTVL.

The genes are TRBV5-1 and TRBJ1-4; 7 bases are shared with TRBD1. CDR1 is SGHRS and CDR2 is YFSETQ in the germline V gene. The V and J ends lost 4 bases and 2 bases, in that order; junction bases with no gene match: 5. The CDR3 has 15 amino acids. The CDR3 DNA sequence: TGCGCCAGCAGCACCACAGGGGCCACTAATGAAAAACTGTTTTTT. This sequence encodes CASSTTGATNEKLFF.

This chain links TRBV28 with TRBJ1-1; a weak D match, TRBD1 (5 bases). Germline CDR1 is MDHEN and CDR2 is SYDVKM. CDR3 length equals 17 residues. The ends were cut back, 7 bases at V and 1 base at J, with 22 bases in the middle. CDR3 protein: CASTPGGSRHRNTEAFF. CDR3 sequence (DNA): TGTGCCAGCACCCCCGGGGGGTCTCGGCACAGGAACACTGAAGCTTTCTTT.

The CDR3 region has the DNA TGTGCCAGCAGTCCGGGGAGCGTCGTCTACGAGCAGTACTTC. Encoded protein: CASSPGSVVYEQYF. This sequence joins TRBV28 and TRBJ2-7, with a possible D match to TRBD2 (5 bases). Trimming took 5 bases from V and 3 from J, leaving 14 bases between them. CDR3 length equals 14 residues. The V gene's germline CDR1 is MDHEN and CDR2 SYDVKM. Full variable domain (remainder filled in from reference TRBV28 and TRBJ2-7): DVKVTQSSRYLVKRTGEKVFLECVQDMDHENMFWYRQDPGLGLRLIYFSYDVKMKEKGDIPEGYSVSREKKERFSLILESASTNQTSMYLCASSPGSVVYEQYFGPGTRLTVT.

The chain combines TRBV2 with TRBJ1-5; D is undetermined. This CDR3 has 16 amino acids. Germline lookup yields CDR1 SNHLY and CDR2 FYNNEI. The V and J ends lost 6 bases and 0 bases respectively, with 15 bases between them. In DNA, the CDR3 is TGTGCCAGCAGCCCCCCCGGGAGGAATAGCAATCAGCCCCAGCATTTT. Encoded protein: CASSPPGRNSNQPQHF.

The chain couples TRBV7-8 to TRBJ2-3, with 7 bases that match TRBD1. The trim removed 5 bases at V and 2 bases at J, leaving 19 bases unmatched. The CDR3 is 19 residues long. CDR1 and CDR2 from the germline V gene are SGHVS and FQNEAQ. The CDR3 protein is CASSQHRGGRRSDTDTQYF. The CDR3 coding sequence is TGTGCCAGCAGCCAACACAGGGGCGGCAGGAGGTCGGACACAGATACGCAGTATTTT.

This clone appeared a few times. This chain links TRBV27 with TRBJ1-6; D gene unclear. The germline V gene encodes CDR1 MNHEY and CDR2 SMNVEV (reference sequence). V was clipped by 6 bases and J by 8 bases, with 8 bases between them. The CDR3 runs to 12 residues. CDR3 nucleotides: TGTGCCAGCAGGTTCGCGGATTCACCCCTCCACTTT. It codes for CASRFADSPLHF.

The chain uses TRBV18 and TRBJ1-1; no firm D call. The germline gives CDR1 KGHSH, CDR2 LQKENI. CDR3 length: 14 residues. Trimming took off 3 bases at V and 4 bases at J, with 12 bases between the two ends. This CDR3 is CASSPSGTGTEAFF. The DNA for the CDR3 is TGTGCCAGCTCACCGTCGGGAACGGGCACTGAAGCTTTCTTT.